This TCR beta chain was observed in a study of PD-1 blockade in classical Hodgkin lymphoma. Study overall: The nivolumab dose that patients received was 3 mg/kg, given intravenously every 2 weeks.

TCRdb's table, derived via immunoSEQ multiplex PCR, lists solely in-frame clones and lacks some. This table holds some 100,000 clones, 90% to 95% found once. Time point denoted: cycle 4 day 1 (C4D1), after less than seven weeks of nivolumab. Every patient experienced relapse after autologous stem cell transplantation, and brentuximab vedotin exposure varied. Study-level points and caveats: Nivolumab starters within 1 year of ASCT were excluded.

This clone has only one observation. Its antigen is unknown. The V segment lost 3 bases and the J segment 10 bases; nucleotides outside the gene matches: 16. The CDR3 extends over 16 amino acids. Germline V gene data show CDR1 as SGDLS and CDR2 as YYNGEE. The clonotype was recovered from a human donor with classical Hodgkin lymphoma. The chain joins TRBV9 to TRBJ2-3; 8 bases are a match to TRBD2. Material: peripheral blood mononuclear cells (PBMCs), obtained before the fourth cycle of nivolumab. CDR3 protein: CASSDPGTRHRGAQYF. CDR3 in DNA: TGTGCCAGCAGCGACCCCGGGACTAGGCATAGAGGGGCGCAGTATTTT. The full variable domain, in which reference TRBV9 and TRBJ2-3 provide the parts outside the CDR3, is DSGVTQTPKHLITATGQRVTLRCSPRSGDLSVYWYQQSLDQGLQFLIQYYNGEERAKGNILERFSAQQFPDLHSELNLSSLELGDSALYFCASSDPGTRHRGAQYFGPGTRLTVL.